The clone carrying this T cell receptor beta chain showed up many times. Its matching antigen is unknown. This sample is part of a study of regulatory T cells in long-lasting Graves disease. Study conclusions and caveats: A greater number of public clonotypes (under 3,000) was shared by persistent patients than by new patients (roughly 930). The analysis examined peripheral blood only and excluded thyroid tissue.

Arm-PCR of CDR3 regions and iRepertoire HTBI primers were the basis on which TCR beta libraries were built. TCRdb reprocessed the multiplex PCR reads via MiXCR and lists one record per CDR3 protein. Among hundreds of thousands of distinct CDR3 sequences, 12% were seen once, and the ten largest hold over 7%. As for time point: newly diagnosed GD, antithyroid drugs for less than 3 months. RNA extracted from PBMCs served as the sequencing template. These sequences were also reported in another study, on T cells in Graves' hyperthyroidism and ophthalmopathy. Per that study: The authors deemed Graves' hyperthyroidism stable absent ophthalmopathy progression within 18 months. The HTBI primer set drove a first-round RT-PCR of the TCR CDR3.

The sample here was peripheral blood mononuclear cells (PBMCs), taken at new diagnosis, from a patient treated with antithyroid drugs. This TCR came from a woman in her 30s with Graves disease.

CDR3: CASSIPGDAGELFF. In nucleotides, the CDR3 is TGTGCCAGTAGTATCCCAGGGGACGCCGGGGAGCTGTTTTTT. The genes are TRBV19 and TRBJ2-2, with D possibly TRBD1 on 6 matching bases. This CDR3 spans 14 amino acids. Trimming shortened V by 3 bases and J by 6 bases, and 11 bases separated the two germline ends. Germline loops: CDR1 LNHDA, CDR2 SQIVND (reference sequence). Full variable domain (missing parts from reference TRBV19 and TRBJ2-2): DGGITQSPKYLFRKEGQNVTLSCEQNLNHDAMYWYRQDPGQGLRLIYYSQIVNDFQKGDIAEGYSVSREKKESFPLTVTSAQKNPTAFYLCASSIPGDAGELFFGEGSRLTVL.